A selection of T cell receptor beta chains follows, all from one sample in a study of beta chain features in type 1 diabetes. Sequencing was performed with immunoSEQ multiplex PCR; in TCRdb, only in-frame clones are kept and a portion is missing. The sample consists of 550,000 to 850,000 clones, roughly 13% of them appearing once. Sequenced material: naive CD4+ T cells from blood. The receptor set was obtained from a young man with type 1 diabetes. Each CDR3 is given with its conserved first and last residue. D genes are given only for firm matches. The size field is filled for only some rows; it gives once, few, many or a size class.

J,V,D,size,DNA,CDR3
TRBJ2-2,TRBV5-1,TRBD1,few,TGCGCCAGCAGCGCCGACAGGGCTGGATACACCGGGGAGCTGTTTTTT,CASSADRAGYTGELFF
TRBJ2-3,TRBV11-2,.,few,TGTGCCAGCAGCTTAGCAAGGGGCCGGGATACGCAGTATTTT,CASSLARGRDTQYF
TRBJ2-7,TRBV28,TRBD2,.,TGTGCCAGCTTGCGGGGGGCAGGCTACGAGCAGTACTTC,CASLRGAGYEQYF
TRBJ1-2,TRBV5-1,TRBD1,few,TGCGCCAGCAGCGCGGGACAGGGCTATGGCTACACCTTC,CASSAGQGYGYTF
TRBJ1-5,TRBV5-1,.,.,TGCGCCAGCAGCTTGGGGGGCGATCAGCCCCAGCATTTT,CASSLGGDQPQHF
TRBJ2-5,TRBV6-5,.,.,TGTGCCAGCAGTTACTCGATATCACCTGTCGTAGAGACCCAGTACTTC,CASSYSISPVVETQYF
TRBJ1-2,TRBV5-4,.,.,TGTGCCAGCAGCCGGCCTGAGAACTATGGCTACACCTTC,CASSRPENYGYTF
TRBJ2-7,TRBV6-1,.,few,TGTGCCAGCAGTGCGCTGACTACCCGCCAAGCCTACGAGCAGTACTTC,CASSALTTRQAYEQYF
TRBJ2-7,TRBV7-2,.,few,TGTGCCAGCAGCGGTCGCTACGAGCAGTACTTC,CASSGRYEQYF
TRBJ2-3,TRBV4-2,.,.,TGTGCCAGCAGCCAGTCGGCAGGACTCCTTACAGATACGCAGTATTTT,CASSQSAGLLTDTQYF
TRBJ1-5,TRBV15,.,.,TGTGCCACCCCTTCGAAGGGGAGGTTTAGCAATCAGCCCCAGCATTTT,CATPSKGRFSNQPQHF
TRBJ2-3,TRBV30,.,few,TGTGCCTGGAGTAAAGACACCGGGGTGCAGTATTTT,CAWSKDTGVQYF
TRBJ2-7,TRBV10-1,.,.,TGCGCCAGCAGTGAGTCCCACAGCTTTAGGCAGTACTTC,CASSESHSFRQYF
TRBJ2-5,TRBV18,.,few,TGTGCCAGCTCAGCGTCCCTTGTTACAGAAAACGGGGAGACCCAGTACTTC,CASSASLVTENGETQYF
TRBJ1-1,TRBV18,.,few,TGTGCCAGCTCACCATACGACAGAAACACTGAAGCTTTCTTT,CASSPYDRNTEAFF
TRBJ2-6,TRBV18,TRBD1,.,TGTGCCAGCTCACCACAGGGGGCAAACGGGGCCAACGTCCTGACTTTC,CASSPQGANGANVLTF
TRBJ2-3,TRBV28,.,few,TGTGCCAGCAGTTTGCGCACAGATACGCAGTATTTT,CASSLRTDTQYF
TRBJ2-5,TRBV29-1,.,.,TGCAGCGTTGAGGGGTGGGACTTCCAAGAGACCCAGTACTTC,CSVEGWDFQETQYF
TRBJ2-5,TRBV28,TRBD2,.,TGTGCCAGCAGCCTGGGGGGGAACCAAGAGACCCAGTACTTC,CASSLGGNQETQYF
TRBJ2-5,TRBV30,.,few,TGTGCCTGGAGTGCCTTACAGGGAGGATACGAGACCCAGTACTTC,CAWSALQGGYETQYF
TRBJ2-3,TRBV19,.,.,TGTGCCAGTAGTATCACCCCAGGAGGGACACATACGCAGTATTTT,CASSITPGGTHTQYF
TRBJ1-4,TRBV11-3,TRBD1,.,TGTGCCAGCAGCACCCTGGACAGGGTTAATGAAAAACTGTTTTTT,CASSTLDRVNEKLFF
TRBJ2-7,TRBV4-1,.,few,TGCGCCAGCAGCCAAGAGGGGGAGCTCTACGAGCAGTACTTC,CASSQEGELYEQYF
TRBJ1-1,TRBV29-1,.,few,TGCAGCGTTGATGCAGGGACCACCAACACTGAAGCTTTCTTT,CSVDAGTTNTEAFF
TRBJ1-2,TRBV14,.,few,TGTGCCAGCAGCCAAGAGATTAACTATGGCTACACCTTC,CASSQEINYGYTF